This paragraph reports one TCR beta chain. What it binds is not known. The CDR3 totals 15 residues. Trimming took 0 bases from V and 5 from J; bases not matched to a gene: 6. CDR1 GTSNPN and CDR2 SVGIG come from the germline V gene (reference sequence). Indicated time point: inflamed ileum from the surgical specimen. This specimen comes from a study of T cell repertoires in ileal Crohn's disease. Profiling relied on immunoSEQ multiplex PCR, and the TCRdb table lists in-frame clones only, not all of them. The top ten clones hold approximately 7% of a sample with 3,500 to 5,000 clones, around four fifths of them seen once. Broader study findings: Mucosal expansions were suggested to be mainly CD8 T cells. Endoscopic recurrence occurred in every patient whose clonality exceeded 26.8%.

Material for sequencing was ileal tissue. The TCR sequence derives from an adult with Crohn's disease. The chain uses TRBV30 and TRBJ2-5, with TRBD1 identical over 10 bases. CDR3 sequence (DNA): TGTGCCTGGAGTGTACCGACAGGGGGCAAGGAGACCCAGTACTTC. Its translation is CAWSVPTGGKETQYF.